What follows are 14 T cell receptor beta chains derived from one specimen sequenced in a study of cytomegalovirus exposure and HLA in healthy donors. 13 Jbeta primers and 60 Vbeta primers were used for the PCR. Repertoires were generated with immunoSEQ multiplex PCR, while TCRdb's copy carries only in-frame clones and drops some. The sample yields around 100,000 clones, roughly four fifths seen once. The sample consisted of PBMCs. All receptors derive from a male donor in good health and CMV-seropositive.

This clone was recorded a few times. The CDR3 spells CASSSGRVLDEQFF. The CDR3 DNA sequence: TGTGCCAGTTCTAGCGGGAGGGTATTGGATGAGCAGTTCTTC. J is TRBJ2-1 and V is TRBV6-1; 12 positions agree with TRBD2. Germline assignment: CDR1 MNHNS and CDR2 SASEGT. The CDR3 contains 14 residues. V shed 9 bases and J 8 bases; nucleotides not matched to a gene: 8.

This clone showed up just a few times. Here the CDR3 reads CASSLDSGLTDTQYF. The CDR3 region has the DNA TGTGCCAGCAGCTTGGATAGCGGGTTGACAGATACGCAGTATTTT. The chain has TRBV5-4 and TRBJ2-3; 7 bases align to TRBD2. The ends lost 0 bases at V and 3 bases at J; junction bases unmatched: 4. Germline assignment: CDR1 SGHNT and CDR2 YYREEE (reference sequence). The CDR3 length is 15 residues.

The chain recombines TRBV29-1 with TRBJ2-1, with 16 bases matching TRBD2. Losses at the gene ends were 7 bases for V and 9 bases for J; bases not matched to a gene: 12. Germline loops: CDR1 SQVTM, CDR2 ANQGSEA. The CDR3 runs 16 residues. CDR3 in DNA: TGCAGCGGTACCGGGACTAGCGGGAGGGCCTTCGGTGAGCAGTTCTTC. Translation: CSGTGTSGRAFGEQFF.

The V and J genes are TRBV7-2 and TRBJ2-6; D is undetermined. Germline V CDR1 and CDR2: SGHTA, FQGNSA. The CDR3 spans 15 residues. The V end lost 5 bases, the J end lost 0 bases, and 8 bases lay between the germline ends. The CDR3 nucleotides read TGTGCCAGCAGCCCAGCGAGCTCTGGGGCCAACGTCCTGACTTTC. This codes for CASSPASSGANVLTF.

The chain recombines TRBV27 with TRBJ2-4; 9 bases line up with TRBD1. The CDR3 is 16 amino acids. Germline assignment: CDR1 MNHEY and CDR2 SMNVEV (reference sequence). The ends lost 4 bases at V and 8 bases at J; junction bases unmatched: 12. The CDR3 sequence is CASSWGRGTGRDIQYF. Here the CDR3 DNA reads TGTGCCAGCAGTTGGGGCCGGGGGACAGGGCGGGACATTCAGTACTTC.

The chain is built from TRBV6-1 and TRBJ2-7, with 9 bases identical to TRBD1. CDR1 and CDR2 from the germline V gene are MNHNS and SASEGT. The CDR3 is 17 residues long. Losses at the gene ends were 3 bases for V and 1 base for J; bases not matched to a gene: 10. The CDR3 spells CASSDPTTGGFSYEQYF. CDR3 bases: TGTGCCAGCAGTGATCCCACCACAGGGGGCTTTTCCTACGAGCAGTACTTC.

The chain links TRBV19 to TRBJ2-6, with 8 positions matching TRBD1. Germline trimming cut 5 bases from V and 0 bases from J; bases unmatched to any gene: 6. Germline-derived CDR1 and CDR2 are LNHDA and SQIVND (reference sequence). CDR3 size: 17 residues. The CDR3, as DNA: TGTGCCAGTAGTTTGGACAGGGTGAGCTCTGGGGCCAACGTCCTGACTTTC. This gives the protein CASSLDRVSSGANVLTF. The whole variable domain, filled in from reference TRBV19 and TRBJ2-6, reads DGGITQSPKYLFRKEGQNVTLSCEQNLNHDAMYWYRQDPGQGLRLIYYSQIVNDFQKGDIAEGYSVSREKKESFPLTVTSAQKNPTAFYLCASSLDRVSSGANVLTFGAGSRLTVL.

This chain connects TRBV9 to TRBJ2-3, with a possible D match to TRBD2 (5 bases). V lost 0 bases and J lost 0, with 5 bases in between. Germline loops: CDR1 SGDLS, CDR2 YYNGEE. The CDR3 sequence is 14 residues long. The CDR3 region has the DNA TGTGCCAGCAGCGTAGGCGGGAGCACAGATACGCAGTATTTT. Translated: CASSVGGSTDTQYF.

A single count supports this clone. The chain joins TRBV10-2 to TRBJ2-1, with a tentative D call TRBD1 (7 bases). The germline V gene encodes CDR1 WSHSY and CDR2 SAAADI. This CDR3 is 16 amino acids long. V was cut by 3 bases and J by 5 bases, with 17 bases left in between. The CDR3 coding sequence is TGCGCCAGCAGTGATATGAAGGGGGCGGGAAACAATGAGCAGTTCTTC. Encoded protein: CASSDMKGAGNNEQFF.

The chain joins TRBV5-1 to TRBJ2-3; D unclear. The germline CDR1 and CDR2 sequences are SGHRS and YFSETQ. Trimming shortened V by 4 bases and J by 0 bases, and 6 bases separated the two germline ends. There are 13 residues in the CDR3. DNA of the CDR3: TGCGCCAGCAGCCAGGCGAGCACAGATACGCAGTATTTT. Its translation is CASSQASTDTQYF.

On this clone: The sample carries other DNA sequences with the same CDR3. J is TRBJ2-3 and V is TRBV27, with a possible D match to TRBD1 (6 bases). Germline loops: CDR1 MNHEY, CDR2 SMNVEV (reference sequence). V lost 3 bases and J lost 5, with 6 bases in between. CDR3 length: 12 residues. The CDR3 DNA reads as TGTGCCAGCAGTTTCAGGGGAGATACGCAGTATTTT. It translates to CASSFRGDTQYF.

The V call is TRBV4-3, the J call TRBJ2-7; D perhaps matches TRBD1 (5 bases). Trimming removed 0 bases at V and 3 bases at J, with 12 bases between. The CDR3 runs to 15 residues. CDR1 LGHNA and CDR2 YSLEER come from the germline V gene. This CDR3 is CASSQETYRIYEQYF. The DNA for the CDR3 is TGCGCCAGCAGCCAAGAGACGTACAGGATCTACGAGCAGTACTTC.

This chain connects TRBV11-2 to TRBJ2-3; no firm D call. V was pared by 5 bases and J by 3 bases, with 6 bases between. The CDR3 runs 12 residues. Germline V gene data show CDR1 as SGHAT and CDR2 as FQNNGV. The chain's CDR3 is CASSPNTDTQYF. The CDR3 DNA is TGTGCCAGCAGCCCTAATACAGATACGCAGTATTTT.

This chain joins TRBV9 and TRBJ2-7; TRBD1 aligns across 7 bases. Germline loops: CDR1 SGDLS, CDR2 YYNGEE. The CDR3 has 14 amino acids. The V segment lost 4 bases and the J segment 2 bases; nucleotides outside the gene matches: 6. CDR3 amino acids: CASSTGQVPYEQYF. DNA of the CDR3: TGTGCCAGCAGCACCGGACAGGTCCCCTACGAGCAGTACTTC.